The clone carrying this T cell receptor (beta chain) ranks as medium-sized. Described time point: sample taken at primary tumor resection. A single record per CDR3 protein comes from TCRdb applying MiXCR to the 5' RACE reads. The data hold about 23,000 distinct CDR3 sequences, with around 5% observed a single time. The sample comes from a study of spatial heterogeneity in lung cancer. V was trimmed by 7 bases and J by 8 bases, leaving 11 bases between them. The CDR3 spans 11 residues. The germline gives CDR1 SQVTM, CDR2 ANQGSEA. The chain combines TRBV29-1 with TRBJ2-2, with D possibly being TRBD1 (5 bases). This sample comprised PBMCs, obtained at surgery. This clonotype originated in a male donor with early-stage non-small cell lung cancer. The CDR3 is CSARDAGELFF. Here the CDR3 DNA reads TGCAGCGCCAGGGATGCTGGGGAGCTGTTTTTT.